The 23 T cell receptor beta chains presented below share a single source sample, sequenced in a study of T cell repertoires in cytomegalovirus infection. From the reads, TCRdb called clonotypes with MiXCR, one entry per CDR3 protein. The data hold about half a million distinct CDR3 sequences, with roughly a third observed a single time. These receptors' antigens are unknown. This material consisted of cultured PBMCs, taken from culture after CMV antigen stimulation. These receptors were collected from a human donor in good health (CMV status not recorded). Some clones in this sample may be carry-over from other donors' samples.

The table lists this clonotype with a few counts. In DNA, the CDR3 is TGTGCCAGCAGCTTAAACGCGGGGAACGAAAAACTGTTTTTT. Amino acid sequence: CASSLNAGNEKLFF. The V and J genes are TRBV7-2 and TRBJ1-4; no reliable D call. Trimming removed 2 bases from V and 8 bases from J, with 12 bases in between. Germline CDR1 and CDR2: SGHTA and FQGNSA. This CDR3 has 14 amino acids.

This clonotype was seen repeatedly, ten times or more. J is TRBJ1-5 and V is TRBV7-2; D might be TRBD1 (5 bases). CDR3 length equals 15 residues. Germline lookup yields CDR1 SGHTA and CDR2 FQGNSA. Trimming pared 5 bases from V and 2 bases from J, leaving 13 bases between. The CDR3 sequence is CASSRPGTGNQPQHF. The DNA of the CDR3 is TGTGCCAGCAGCCGTCCAGGGACGGGCAATCAGCCCCAGCATTTT.

This clonotype was picked up many times. The gene calls are TRBV7-2 and TRBJ2-1; no definite D call. Trimming took off 4 bases at V and 5 bases at J, with 6 bases between the two ends. The CDR3 is 12 residues long. The germline CDR1 and CDR2 sequences are SGHTA and FQGNSA. CDR3 coding DNA: TGTGCCAGCAGCTCGAACCACAATGAGCAGTTCTTC. Its translation: CASSSNHNEQFF.

The chain carries TRBV28 and TRBJ1-3, with 7 bases matching TRBD1. Unmatched junction bases numbered 12, after V lost 7 bases and J lost 0 bases. The CDR3 is made up of 17 amino acids. Germline V gene sequence: CDR1 MDHEN, CDR2 SYDVKM. The DNA of the CDR3 is TGTGCCAGCAACTCTGTGGGACAGCACTACTCTGGAAACACCATATATTTT. Amino acids: CASNSVGQHYSGNTIYF.

This clonotype was seen more than once but under ten times. The chain uses TRBV7-2 and TRBJ2-7, with 14 bases identical to TRBD2. This CDR3 region has 15 residues. V trimming: 5 bases; J trimming: 5 bases; junction bases outside the gene matches: 5. CDR1 and CDR2 from the germline V gene are SGHTA and FQGNSA. The CDR3 loop reads CASSKGLAGVDEQYF. The CDR3 DNA sequence: TGTGCCAGCAGCAAGGGACTAGCGGGAGTTGACGAGCAGTACTTC.

The chain has TRBV7-2 and TRBJ2-6; TRBD1 matches at 8 bases. The CDR3 has 16 residues. Germline CDR1 SGHTA, CDR2 FQGNSA. The V segment lost 4 bases and the J segment 2 bases; nucleotides outside the gene matches: 4. The CDR3 is CASSSHRGTGANVLTF. CDR3 bases: TGTGCCAGCAGCTCTCACAGGGGGACTGGGGCCAACGTCCTGACTTTC. Together with reference TRBV7-2 and TRBJ2-6, the CDR3 gives the full variable domain: GAGVSQSPSNKVTEKGKDVELRCDPISGHTALYWYRQSLGQGLEFLIYFQGNSAPDKSGLPSDRFSAERTGGSVSTLTIQRTQQEDSAVYLCASSSHRGTGANVLTFGAGSRLTVL.

This clonotype has just a few counts. The rearrangement joins TRBV18 to TRBJ2-1; D not resolved. In germline, CDR1 is KGHSH, CDR2 LQKENI. V lost 2 bases, J lost 0 bases, and 14 bases lay in between. This CDR3 contains 17 residues. The DNA of the CDR3 is TGTGCCAGCTCACCAAAAACAGCACCCAACTCCTACAATGAGCAGTTCTTC. It translates to CASSPKTAPNSYNEQFF.

The V gene is TRBV7-6, the J gene TRBJ1-1; tentatively, D is TRBD1 (5 bases). Looked up from germline, CDR1 is SGHVS and CDR2 is FNYEAQ. V lost 0 bases and J 0 bases, leaving 17 bases between the germline ends. The CDR3 contains 18 residues. In DNA, the CDR3 is TGTGCCAGCAGCTTAGCAACGACAGAGGGGTTAATGAACACTGAAGCTTTCTTT. It yields the protein CASSLATTEGLMNTEAFF.

V gene TRBV12-3 or TRBV12-4 combines with J gene TRBJ2-2; 12 nucleotides line up with TRBD2. The CDR3 length is 16 residues. Trimming cost V 4 bases and J 7 bases; bases outside gene matches: 7. CDR3: CASSSPTSGSHGELFF. The CDR3 DNA reads TGTGCCAGCAGTTCCCCGACTAGCGGGAGCCACGGGGAGCTGTTTTTT.

A few counts support this clonotype. V and J are TRBV30 and TRBJ2-7; 13 nucleotides align to TRBD2. Germline V gene sequence: CDR1 GTSNPN, CDR2 SVGIG (reference sequence). V lost 7 bases to trimming and J lost 2 bases; unmatched junction nucleotides: 2. CDR3 length: 13 amino acids. Written as DNA, the CDR3 is TGTGCCTTCGGACTAGCGGGAGCCTACGAGCAGTACGTC. Translating gives CAFGLAGAYEQYV.

This clonotype was recorded many times. V is TRBV7-2 and J is TRBJ2-7; a possible D gene is TRBD1 (5 bases). Germline V gene lookup returns CDR1 SGHTA and CDR2 FQGNSA. The V and J ends lost 5 bases and 2 bases respectively, with 16 bases between them. The CDR3 runs 15 residues. CDR3 amino acids: CASSPLAKGPYEQYF. The DNA of the CDR3 is TGTGCCAGCAGCCCATTAGCCAAGGGGCCCTACGAGCAGTACTTC.

The chain employs TRBV29-1 and TRBJ1-1; D remains unclear. Germline V CDR1 and CDR2: SQVTM, ANQGSEA. The CDR3 contains 12 residues. V lost 1 base and J lost 1, with 4 bases in between. The CDR3 sequence: CSVEGQNTEAFF. In DNA, the CDR3 is TGCAGCGTTGAAGGGCAGAACACTGAAGCTTTCTTT.

V is TRBV12-3 or TRBV12-4 and J is TRBJ2-7; 7 positions agree with TRBD2. CDR3 length: 11 amino acids. V lost 4 bases to trimming and J lost 7 bases; unmatched junction nucleotides: 1. The chain's CDR3 is CASSSGREQYV. For the CDR3, the DNA is TGTGCCAGCAGTTCCGGGAGGGAGCAGTACGTC.

The rearrangement joins TRBV6-8 to TRBJ2-1; TRBD2 aligns across 10 bases. The V gene end was trimmed by 6 bases and the J gene end by 4 bases; junction bases not matched to a gene: 6. The CDR3 runs to 15 residues. From germline, CDR1 is MNHGY and CDR2 SAAAGT. The CDR3 is CASRPTSGDYNEQFF. CDR3 coding DNA: TGTGCCAGCAGACCTACTAGCGGGGATTACAATGAGCAGTTCTTC.

A single count supports this clonotype. This sequence joins TRBV20-1 and TRBJ1-2, with D maybe TRBD1 (5 bases). The CDR3 sequence is 14 residues long. Germline values: CDR1 DFQATT, CDR2 SNEGSKA (reference sequence). The V end lost 6 bases, the J end lost 7 bases, and 21 bases lay between the germline ends. CDR3 in DNA: TGCAGTGCCACGATAACAACAGGCCCCGGTGGCTACACCTTC. Translated, it gives CSATITTGPGGYTF.

The chain is built from TRBV19 and TRBJ2-1; TRBD1 agrees at 7 bases. The CDR3 sequence is 13 residues long. CDR1 is LNHDA and CDR2 is SQIVND in the germline V gene (reference sequence). Trimming at V came to 5 bases and at J to 10 bases, leaving 8 bases not matched to a gene. In DNA form, the CDR3 reads TGTGCCAGTAGTGCCGACAGGGTTGGCGAGCAGTTCTTC. It translates to CASSADRVGEQFF.

This clonotype has at least ten counts. V and J are TRBV7-2 and TRBJ2-5; 8 positions agree with TRBD2. This CDR3 comprises 18 residues. Trimming cost V 1 base and J 4 bases; bases outside gene matches: 14. Germline V gene data show CDR1 as SGHTA and CDR2 as FQGNSA. CDR3 region: CASSLGAGGPLSGETQYF. CDR3 bases: TGTGCCAGCAGCTTAGGTGCGGGGGGACCATTATCGGGAGAGACCCAGTACTTC. The full variable domain, its missing parts supplied by reference TRBV7-2 and TRBJ2-5, is GAGVSQSPSNKVTEKGKDVELRCDPISGHTALYWYRQSLGQGLEFLIYFQGNSAPDKSGLPSDRFSAERTGGSVSTLTIQRTQQEDSAVYLCASSLGAGGPLSGETQYFGPGTRLLVL.

This clonotype occurred a few times. The chain uses TRBV6-1 and TRBJ2-1; 7 positions match TRBD2. Germline V gene lookup returns CDR1 MNHNS and CDR2 SASEGT. There are 16 residues in the CDR3. J lost 4 bases, V lost 3 bases, and 9 bases had no gene match. The DNA of the CDR3 is TGTGCCAGCAGTGATCTAGGAGCGGGGTTATACAATGAGCAGTTCTTC. Encoded protein: CASSDLGAGLYNEQFF.

This clonotype was seen a handful of times. The CDR3, as DNA: TGCAGCGTTTACCAGGGGTCCGGGGAGACCCAGTACTTC. This sequence encodes CSVYQGSGETQYF. The chain is built from TRBV29-1 and TRBJ2-5, with D maybe TRBD1 (6 bases). The V gene lost 5 bases and the J gene lost 5 bases, with 15 bases spanning the gap. The CDR3 loop spans 13 amino acids. The germline V gene encodes CDR1 SQVTM and CDR2 ANQGSEA.

This clonotype was counted between two and nine times. The rearrangement joins TRBV7-2 to TRBJ2-3; D not certain. CDR3 length: 13 amino acids. Trimming removed 7 bases at V and 5 bases at J, with 13 bases between. Germline V gene lookup returns CDR1 SGHTA and CDR2 FQGNSA. This CDR3 reads CASTSEDGDTQYF. CDR3 nucleotides: TGTGCCAGCACCTCTGAGGACGGAGATACGCAGTATTTT.

This clonotype turned up a few times. This sequence joins TRBV19 and TRBJ2-7, with TRBD2 matching 11 bases. Per the germline V gene, CDR1 is LNHDA and CDR2 is SQIVND (reference sequence). The CDR3 runs to 15 residues. V was pared by 5 bases and J by 9 bases, with 12 bases of the junction left unmatched. The CDR3 nucleotides are TGTGCCAGTAGTGAATACCGCGGGACTAGCGGAGGGCAGTACTTC. It codes for CASSEYRGTSGGQYF.

This clonotype appeared a few times. The chain recombines TRBV10-3 with TRBJ2-5; perhaps TRBD1 as D (5 bases). The CDR3 length is 15 residues. The V end lost 0 bases, the J end lost 2 bases, and 10 bases lay between the germline ends. From germline, CDR1 is ENHRY and CDR2 SYGVKD. CDR3: CAISESMGPQETQYF. CDR3 coding DNA: TGTGCCATCAGTGAGTCGATGGGGCCTCAAGAGACCCAGTACTTC.

V usage is TRBV11-2 and J usage is TRBJ2-3, with TRBD2 matching over 7 bases. Germline-derived CDR1 and CDR2 are SGHAT and FQNNGV. The CDR3 extends over 16 amino acids. V was clipped by 3 bases and J by 0 bases; unmatched bases: 6. CDR3: CASSLESGVSTDTQYF. The CDR3 bases are TGTGCCAGCAGCTTGGAGAGCGGGGTGAGCACAGATACGCAGTATTTT.